A selection of T cell receptor beta chains follows, all from one sample in a study of CD8+CD57+ T cells in acquired aplastic anemia. Using its own MiXCR run on the reads, TCRdb lists one record per CDR3 protein. Here the sample spans about 58,000 distinct CDR3 sequences, around 57% being singletons. Sequenced sample: sorted CD4+, CD8+, or CD8+CD57+ T cells (not recorded which) from PBMCs. These receptors were collected from a human donor with aplastic anemia. CDR3s include the opening cysteine and the closing phenylalanine or tryptophan. A D gene is named only where the DNA matches it firmly. Rows give clone size only sometimes, using once, few, many, or a class for an expanded clone.

D: NA
size: NA
V: TRBV20-1
J: TRBJ1-4
DNA: TGCAGTGCTTCCCTAGGGCGTGCTAATGAAAAACTGTTTTTT
CDR3: CSASLGRANEKLFF

D: TRBD1
size: NA
V: TRBV20-1
J: TRBJ1-6
DNA: TGCAGTGCTAGCGGAATTGAGGACAGGGACAATTCACCCCTCCACTTT
CDR3: CSASGIEDRDNSPLHF

D: TRBD1
size: NA
V: TRBV5-6
J: TRBJ2-7
DNA: TGTGCCAGCAGTCCCGGACAGGGAGAGTACTTC
CDR3: CASSPGQGEYF

D: TRBD1
size: NA
V: TRBV7-2
J: TRBJ1-2
DNA: TGTGCCAGCAGCTCGACAGGGATAAATGGCTACACCTTC
CDR3: CASSSTGINGYTF

D: NA
size: NA
V: TRBV29-1
J: TRBJ1-1
DNA: TGCAGCGTTTGGAGGACTGAAGCTTTCTTT
CDR3: CSVWRTEAFF

D: TRBD2
size: NA
V: TRBV29-1
J: TRBJ2-2
DNA: TGCAGCGTGAGGACTAGCGCAAACACCGGGGAGCTGTTTTTT
CDR3: CSVRTSANTGELFF

D: NA
size: NA
V: TRBV10-3
J: TRBJ1-6
DNA: TGTGCCATCAGGGACACAGGGAATAGGTATTCACCCCTCCACTTT
CDR3: CAIRDTGNRYSPLHF

D: TRBD1
size: NA
V: TRBV7-2
J: TRBJ1-6
DNA: TGTGCCAGCAGCTACCGGGACAGGGTGTATTCACCCCTCCACTTT
CDR3: CASSYRDRVYSPLHF

D: TRBD1
size: many
V: TRBV7-8
J: TRBJ1-5
DNA: TGTGCCAGCAGCCAAAACAGGGGGCATCAGCCCCAGCATTTT
CDR3: CASSQNRGHQPQHF

D: NA
size: NA
V: TRBV7-9
J: TRBJ2-3
DNA: TGTGCCAGCAGCTTAGGGCCGGGCACAGATACGCAGTATTTT
CDR3: CASSLGPGTDTQYF

D: NA
size: NA
V: TRBV7-3
J: TRBJ1-2
DNA: TGTGCCAGCAGCGCGGGAAGTTTGGGAGGCTACACCTTC
CDR3: CASSAGSLGGYTF

D: NA
size: once
V: TRBV12-3/TRBV12-4
J: TRBJ2-7
DNA: TGTGCCAGCAGTTTACAGGGTACCGAGCAGTACTTC
CDR3: CASSLQGTEQYF

D: TRBD1
size: many
V: TRBV12-3/TRBV12-4
J: TRBJ1-2
DNA: TGTGCCAGCAGTTTAGCCGCCGGGACAGGGATGTTAGACGGCTACACCTTC
CDR3: CASSLAAGTGMLDGYTF

D: NA
size: NA
V: TRBV19
J: TRBJ2-7
DNA: TGTGCCAGTAGTACCGATTATAGCTACGGGCAGTACTTC
CDR3: CASSTDYSYGQYF